Following are 28 T cell receptor beta chains from one sample sequenced in a study of OX40 agonist ivuxolimab in advanced cancers. Generated by immunoSEQ multiplex PCR, the TCRdb table keeps only in-frame clones and is missing some. Seen here are roughly 70,000 clones, 65% to 90% observed once, and the top ten hold under 0.75%. The sample here was CD4+ or CD8+ T cells sorted from blood, taken in a trial of the OX40 agonist ivuxolimab. The origin of the receptors is an adult with an advanced solid tumor such as melanoma, head and neck, liver or kidney cancer.

This rearrangement joins TRBV6-6 to TRBJ2-3, with a possible D match to TRBD1 (6 bases). The length of the CDR3 is 13 residues. CDR1 and CDR2 (germline): MNHNY, SVGAGI (reference sequence). Between the trimmed V and J ends, which lost 7 bases and 6 bases, there was a span of 14 bases. The CDR3 sequence is CASMTGAPDTQYF. The CDR3 region has the DNA TGTGCCAGCATGACAGGCGCTCCGGATACGCAGTATTTT.

This clone turned up a few times. The rearrangement links TRBV4-3 to TRBJ1-5; D is unclear. This CDR3 region has 14 residues. V was shortened by 8 bases and J by 9 bases, with 20 bases between the two germline ends. Germline loops: CDR1 LGHNA, CDR2 YSLEER. CDR3 nucleotide sequence: TGCGCCAGCTCCCAATATTCGGTTGGAGGGCCCCAGCATTTT. Its translation is CASSQYSVGGPQHF.

The chain has TRBV10-2 and TRBJ2-2, with a possible D match to TRBD2 (7 bases). V lost 5 bases and J 4 bases, leaving 14 bases between the germline ends. Germline lookup yields CDR1 WSHSY and CDR2 SAAADI. CDR3 size: 15 residues. CDR3 sequence (DNA): TGCGCCAGCAGTCCCGGACGGGGGGCCACCGGGGAGCTGTTTTTT. It is translated as CASSPGRGATGELFF.

The V and J genes are TRBV7-9 and TRBJ1-5; D is ambiguous. CDR1 is SEHNR and CDR2 is FQNEAQ in the germline V gene (reference sequence). The V and J ends lost 1 base and 0 bases respectively, with 13 bases between them. This CDR3 spans 17 amino acids. The CDR3 loop is CASSLGLGRNSNQPQHF. CDR3 bases: TGTGCCAGCAGCTTAGGCTTAGGGCGGAATAGCAATCAGCCCCAGCATTTT.

J is TRBJ2-7 and V is TRBV23-1, with 13 nucleotides matching TRBD2. TRBV23-1 carries the ORF label, with uncertain function. The CDR3 loop spans 15 amino acids. Trimming took 0 bases from V and 6 from J; bases not matched to a gene: 2. The CDR3 sequence: CASSQSGLAGAEQYF. CDR3 DNA: TGCGCCAGCAGTCAATCCGGACTAGCGGGAGCCGAGCAGTACTTC.

The chain has TRBV18 and TRBJ2-7; D could derive from TRBD1 or TRBD2 (6 bases each). The germline V and J ends were trimmed by 0 bases and 0 bases, with 12 bases remaining between them. Germline CDR1 reads KGHSH; CDR2 reads LQKENI. The CDR3 has 16 amino acids. The CDR3 loop reads CASSPPGGGASYEQYF. The CDR3 DNA sequence: TGTGCCAGCTCACCACCGGGGGGCGGGGCCTCCTACGAGCAGTACTTC.

V usage is TRBV19 and J usage is TRBJ2-7; D gene ambiguous. CDR1 and CDR2 (germline): LNHDA, SQIVND (reference sequence). Trimming took off 6 bases at V and 2 bases at J, with 11 bases between the two ends. This CDR3 spans 13 amino acids. CDR3 loop: CASSTLYAYEQYF. The CDR3 DNA reads as TGTGCCAGTAGCACACTTTACGCCTACGAGCAGTACTTC.

This chain links TRBV25-1 with TRBJ2-2; no clear D gene. Per germline, CDR1 MGHDK and CDR2 SYGVNS. The CDR3 contains 14 residues. Trimming took 4 bases from V and 2 from J, leaving 8 bases between them. The CDR3 nucleotides are TGTGCCAGCAGTGGGCAGCTTAACACCGGGGAGCTGTTTTTT. Amino acid sequence: CASSGQLNTGELFF. Combining the CDR3 with reference TRBV25-1 and TRBJ2-2 gives the whole variable domain EADIYQTPRYLVIGTGKKITLECSQTMGHDKMYWYQQDPGMELHLIHYSYGVNSTEKGDLSSESTVSRIRTEHFPLTLESARPSHTSQYLCASSGQLNTGELFFGEGSRLTVL.

The chain has TRBV18 and TRBJ2-7; 9 nucleotides align to TRBD1. The CDR3 is 13 amino acids. In germline, CDR1 is KGHSH, CDR2 LQKENI. J was trimmed by 4 bases and V by 5 bases; bases with no gene match: 3. The CDR3 sequence: CASSTGQGYEQYF. CDR3 in DNA: TGTGCCAGCTCAACGGGACAGGGATACGAGCAGTACTTC.

V is TRBV10-3 and J is TRBJ1-1; the match to TRBD1 covers 11 bases. CDR1 is ENHRY, CDR2 SYGVKD, per germline. The CDR3 has 13 residues. V lost 8 bases to trimming and J lost 5 bases; unmatched junction nucleotides: 4. CDR3 in amino acids: CAIGTGGRTEAFF. The CDR3 DNA is TGTGCCATCGGGACAGGGGGTAGAACTGAAGCTTTCTTT.

The V call is TRBV29-1, the J call TRBJ1-1; D not certain. V was shortened by 7 bases and J by 1 base, with 13 bases between the two germline ends. There are 13 residues in the CDR3. CDR1 is SQVTM and CDR2 is ANQGSEA in the germline V gene. Here the CDR3 reads CSGGRTENTEAFF. For the CDR3, the DNA is TGCAGCGGAGGAAGGACGGAGAACACTGAAGCTTTCTTT. The entire variable domain, with the rest obtained from reference TRBV29-1 and TRBJ1-1, is as follows: SAVISQKPSRDICQRGTSLTIQCQVDSQVTMMFWYRQQPGQSLTLIATANQGSEATYESGFVIDKFPISRPNLTFSTLTVSNMSPEDSSIYLCSGGRTENTEAFFGQGTRLTVV.

This chain links TRBV5-1 with TRBJ2-2, with a tentative D call TRBD1 (6 bases). This CDR3 is built from 17 residues. Trimming left V 4 bases short and J 2 bases short, with 18 bases between. Per the germline V gene, CDR1 is SGHRS and CDR2 is YFSETQ. This chain's CDR3 is CASSANAGTPNTGELFF. In nucleotides, the CDR3 is TGCGCCAGCAGCGCTAACGCCGGGACACCCAACACCGGGGAGCTGTTTTTT.

This rearrangement joins TRBV7-2 to TRBJ1-6; no clear D. Trimming took off 5 bases at V and 8 bases at J, with 4 bases between the two ends. Germline V gene data show CDR1 as SGHTA and CDR2 as FQGNSA. This CDR3 is built from 11 residues. The CDR3 sequence is CASSRDSPLHF. CDR3 nucleotides: TGTGCCAGCAGCAGGGATTCACCCCTCCACTTT.

The chain couples TRBV19 to TRBJ2-4, with unresolved D. This CDR3 is 16 amino acids long. Germline CDR1 LNHDA, CDR2 SQIVND (reference sequence). V gave up 3 bases and J gave up 0 bases, with 12 bases separating them. The CDR3 here is CASSIPGPLAKNIQYF. The DNA of the CDR3 is TGTGCCAGTAGTATCCCCGGCCCTTTAGCCAAAAACATTCAGTACTTC.

This clone was detected only once. The V and J genes are TRBV2 and TRBJ2-1, with D possibly matching TRBD1 (6 bases). The CDR3 runs to 12 residues. The germline gives CDR1 SNHLY, CDR2 FYNNEI. V lost 4 bases to trimming and J lost 9 bases, with 10 bases between them. The CDR3 bases are TGTGCCAGCAGTGCCCAGGGGCCTGAGCAGTTCTTC. Its translation: CASSAQGPEQFF.

This chain links TRBV11-2 with TRBJ2-5; D might be TRBD1 (7 bases). The CDR3 is made up of 14 amino acids. Trimming removed 4 bases from V and 4 bases from J, with 13 bases in between. The germline V gene encodes CDR1 SGHAT and CDR2 FQNNGV. The CDR3 here is CASSSRQGGETQYF. The CDR3 region has the DNA TGTGCCAGCAGCTCTAGACAGGGAGGAGAGACCCAGTACTTC.

The chain has TRBV2 and TRBJ1-2; TRBD1 is a possible D gene (5 bases). Germline loops: CDR1 SNHLY, CDR2 FYNNEI. This CDR3 is 14 amino acids long. The V and J ends lost 2 bases and 4 bases respectively, with 11 bases between them. CDR3 sequence: CASSERSRVYGYTF. CDR3 bases: TGTGCCAGCAGTGAACGGAGCAGGGTCTATGGCTACACCTTC.

This chain connects TRBV4-1 to TRBJ2-2; weak D call: TRBD1 (6 bases). CDR1 is MGHRA, CDR2 YSYEKL, per germline. The CDR3 is 17 residues long. V gave up 3 bases and J gave up 6 bases, with 20 bases separating them. The CDR3 sequence: CASSQNSRGHVPGELFF. CDR3 bases: TGCGCCAGCAGCCAGAACTCCAGGGGACATGTTCCCGGGGAGCTGTTTTTT.

The chain uses TRBV9 and TRBJ1-1, with TRBD1 matching over 8 bases. The CDR3 is 16 residues long. V was clipped by 0 bases and J by 1 base; unmatched bases: 5. The V gene's germline CDR1 is SGDLS and CDR2 YYNGEE. For the CDR3, the DNA is TGTGCCAGCAGCGTAGGGCAGGGGGCCAAGAACACTGAAGCTTTCTTT. It translates to CASSVGQGAKNTEAFF.

The genes are TRBV7-2 and TRBJ2-1; D could derive from TRBD1 or TRBD2 (5 bases each). Deletions cut 1 base from V and 10 bases from J, with 11 bases between. There are 13 residues in the CDR3. CDR1 is SGHTA, CDR2 FQGNSA, per germline. The CDR3 protein is CASSLVLGTEQFF. The CDR3 DNA reads TGTGCCAGCAGCTTAGTGCTGGGGACCGAGCAGTTCTTC.

V and J are TRBV5-1 and TRBJ2-5, with 10 bases matching TRBD2. The CDR3 runs to 16 residues. Germline V gene sequence: CDR1 SGHRS, CDR2 YFSETQ. The ends lost 0 bases at V and 5 bases at J; junction bases unmatched: 7. The chain's CDR3 is CASSLGLAGVSETQYF. As DNA, the CDR3 is TGCGCCAGCAGCTTGGGGCTAGCGGGGGTTAGTGAGACCCAGTACTTC.

V is TRBV28 and J is TRBJ2-7; no definite D call. The CDR3 covers 14 residues. Trimming shortened V by 6 bases and J by 2 bases, and 14 bases separated the two germline ends. Germline V gene data show CDR1 as MDHEN and CDR2 as SYDVKM. Here the CDR3 reads CASSPPPPTYEQYF. CDR3 nucleotide sequence: TGTGCCAGCAGCCCCCCTCCCCCAACCTACGAGCAGTACTTC.

The rearrangement links TRBV30 to TRBJ1-4; unclear D gene. Germline V gives CDR1 GTSNPN, CDR2 SVGIG (reference sequence). The CDR3 sequence is 14 residues long. Trimming took off 7 bases at V and 6 bases at J, with 18 bases between the two ends. CDR3 DNA sequence: TGTGCCTTCACCCCAAAGACCTTTGATGAAAAACTGTTTTTT. Encoded protein: CAFTPKTFDEKLFF. Full variable domain (outside the CDR3, taken from reference TRBV30 and TRBJ1-4): SQTIHQWPATLVQPVGSPLSLECTVEGTSNPNLYWYRQAAGRGLQLLFYSVGIGQISSEVPQNLSASRPQDRQFILSSKKLLLSDSGFYLCAFTPKTFDEKLFFGSGTQLSVL.

The chain recombines TRBV7-6 with TRBJ2-5, with 8 bases matching TRBD1. The CDR3 is 15 residues long. CDR1 and CDR2 from the germline V gene are SGHVS and FNYEAQ. Trimming at V came to 0 bases and at J to 4 bases, leaving 4 bases not matched to a gene. The CDR3 DNA is TGTGCCAGCAGCTTAGCGCTACAGGGGGGAGAGACCCAGTACTTC. Translated, it gives CASSLALQGGETQYF.

V is TRBV23-1 and J is TRBJ1-3, with D possibly being TRBD1 (6 bases). TRBV23-1 counts as an open reading frame of uncertain function. This CDR3 spans 16 amino acids. V lost 7 bases to trimming and J lost 3 bases, with 19 bases between them. The CDR3 nucleotides read TGCGCCAGCACCCAGGGGAGACAGGCGGTTGGAAACACCATATATTTT. Residues: CASTQGRQAVGNTIYF.

The J gene is TRBJ2-7, the V gene TRBV19; no clear D. CDR1 and CDR2 (germline): LNHDA, SQIVND (reference sequence). The CDR3 has 12 amino acids. V lost 10 bases and J 1 base, leaving 11 bases between the germline ends. CDR3 DNA sequence: TGTGCCACAGCCGGGTCGTCCTACGAGCAGTACTTC. Translating gives CATAGSSYEQYF. Variable domain in full (rest from reference TRBV19 and TRBJ2-7): DGGITQSPKYLFRKEGQNVTLSCEQNLNHDAMYWYRQDPGQGLRLIYYSQIVNDFQKGDIAEGYSVSREKKESFPLTVTSAQKNPTAFYLCATAGSSYEQYFGPGTRLTVT.

V usage is TRBV7-2 and J usage is TRBJ2-7, with TRBD2 matching over 9 bases. The V segment lost 1 base and the J segment 5 bases; nucleotides outside the gene matches: 9. The CDR3 length is 16 residues. In germline, CDR1 is SGHTA, CDR2 FQGNSA. The CDR3 DNA is TGTGCCAGCAGCTTAGGCGAGCTAGCGGGGAGACACGAGCAGTACTTC. Protein: CASSLGELAGRHEQYF. Full variable domain (remainder filled in from reference TRBV7-2 and TRBJ2-7): GAGVSQSPSNKVTEKGKDVELRCDPISGHTALYWYRQSLGQGLEFLIYFQGNSAPDKSGLPSDRFSAERTGGSVSTLTIQRTQQEDSAVYLCASSLGELAGRHEQYFGPGTRLTVT.

The chain combines TRBV7-9 with TRBJ2-3; 9 positions match TRBD2. The CDR3 is 14 residues long. The germline gives CDR1 SEHNR, CDR2 FQNEAQ (reference sequence). V lost 5 bases to trimming and J lost 6 bases; unmatched junction nucleotides: 6. The CDR3 DNA sequence: TGTGCCAGCAGCGATTCCGGGACTAGCGATACGCAGTATTTT. It translates to CASSDSGTSDTQYF.